This TCR beta chain was documented in a study of beta chain features in type 1 diabetes. Reverse transcription of all isolated RNA meant that expressed TCRB transcripts were sequenced. Using immunoSEQ multiplex PCR, the repertoire was profiled, and TCRdb retains in-frame clones only, with some absent. The repertoire holds approximately 270,000 clones, with over 11% as singletons. Trimming shortened V by 3 bases and J by 5 bases, and 16 bases separated the two germline ends. This CDR3 comprises 15 residues. CDR1 and CDR2 (germline): KGHSH, LQKENI. This clone was counted a few times. Its antigen is as yet unknown. Notes on the study in general: All four CD4+ subsets from Type 1 diabetes patients carried moderately but significantly shorter TCRB CDR3s. Sampled from patients, naive, central memory and Treg TCRB repertoires appeared more similar than those sampled from healthy donors.

Staining for CD45RO/CCR7/CD25/CD127/CD95/CD27 allowed sorting of CD4+ naive, central memory, regulatory and stem cell-like memory cells. This receptor was obtained from a man aged 25 to 40 with type 1 diabetes. This sequence joins TRBV18 and TRBJ1-1; D not certain. Sequencing input: naive CD4+ T cells from blood. CDR3 sequence reads: CASSPSSRGSTEAFF. CDR3 DNA: TGTGCCAGCTCACCCTCAAGCCGGGGAAGTACTGAAGCTTTCTTT.